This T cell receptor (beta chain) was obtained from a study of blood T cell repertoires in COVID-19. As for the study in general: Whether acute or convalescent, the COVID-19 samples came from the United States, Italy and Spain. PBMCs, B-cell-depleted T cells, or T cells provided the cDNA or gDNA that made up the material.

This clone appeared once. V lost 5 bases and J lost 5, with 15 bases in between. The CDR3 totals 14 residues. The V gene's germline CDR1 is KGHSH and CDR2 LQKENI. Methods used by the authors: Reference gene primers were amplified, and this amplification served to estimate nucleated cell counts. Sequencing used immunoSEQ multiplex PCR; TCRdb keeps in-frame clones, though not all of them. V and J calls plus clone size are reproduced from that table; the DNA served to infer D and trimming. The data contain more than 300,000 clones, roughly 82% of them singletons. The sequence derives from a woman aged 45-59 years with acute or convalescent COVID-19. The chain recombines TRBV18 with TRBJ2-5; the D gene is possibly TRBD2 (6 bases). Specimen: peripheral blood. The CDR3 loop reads CASSSGLGHETQYF. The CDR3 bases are TGTGCCAGCTCATCGGGACTGGGGCACGAGACCCAGTACTTC.